These 27 T cell receptor beta chains came from one sample sequenced in a study of blood T cell repertoires in COVID-19. Sequenced by immunoSEQ multiplex PCR; TCRdb stores in-frame clones only, minus some. In the table there are some 380,000 clones, 70% to 85% of which are singletons. Sequenced input: peripheral blood. These receptors all come from a human donor with acute or convalescent COVID-19. The donor label of this sample is uncertain.

In DNA form, the CDR3 reads TGTGCCAGCTCACCAATGGGGAGCTTCTCTGGAAACACCATATATTTT. This encodes CASSPMGSFSGNTIYF. The J gene is TRBJ1-3, the V gene TRBV18; no definite D call. Germline V gene lookup returns CDR1 KGHSH and CDR2 LQKENI. The CDR3 spans 16 residues. V was clipped by 2 bases and J by 0 bases, with 11 bases between them.

CDR3 coding DNA: TGTGCCAGCAGCTTACAAGGGACAGTGGGAAACACCATATATTTT. Residues: CASSLQGTVGNTIYF. The chain uses TRBV7-2 and TRBJ1-3; 7 bases fit TRBD1. This CDR3 has 15 residues. Germline CDR1 is SGHTA and CDR2 is FQGNSA. V shed 2 bases, J shed 4 bases, and the junction held 5 bases outside the gene matches.

V gene TRBV27 combines with J gene TRBJ2-7; 9 nucleotides match TRBD1. V dropped 6 bases and J dropped 6; count of bases not matched to a gene: 9. The CDR3 length is 14 residues. Per the germline V gene, CDR1 is MNHEY and CDR2 is SMNVEV (reference sequence). The CDR3 here is CASSQRDRVVEQYF. Here the CDR3 DNA reads TGTGCCAGCAGCCAGAGGGACAGGGTCGTCGAGCAGTACTTC.

The genes are TRBV7-9 and TRBJ1-1; 7 nucleotides line up with TRBD1. The CDR3 is made up of 17 amino acids. The V and J ends lost 4 bases and 0 bases, in that order; junction bases with no gene match: 11. Per germline, CDR1 SEHNR and CDR2 FQNEAQ (reference sequence). This CDR3 is CASSSRGRTGMNTEAFF. Written as DNA, the CDR3 is TGTGCCAGCAGCTCCCGGGGTAGGACAGGAATGAACACTGAAGCTTTCTTT.

This clone was recorded once. The chain has TRBV6-6 and TRBJ1-2; 7 bases match TRBD1. CDR3 length: 13 amino acids. The germline gives CDR1 MNHNY, CDR2 SVGAGI (reference sequence). V trimming: 4 bases; J trimming: 8 bases; junction bases outside the gene matches: 7. CDR3 region: CASSSTGEWGYTF. CDR3 nucleotide sequence: TGTGCCAGCAGTTCCACAGGGGAATGGGGCTACACCTTC.

The rearrangement joins TRBV7-7 to TRBJ2-1; TRBD2 matches at 9 bases. Looked up from germline, CDR1 is SSHAT and CDR2 is FNYEAQ (reference sequence). J was trimmed by 1 base and V by 5 bases; bases with no gene match: 18. This CDR3 is built from 20 residues. CDR3 sequence (DNA): TGTGCCAGCAGCCCTCAACCCGGGACTAGCTCAATGATTTCCTACAATGAGCAGTTCTTC. Encoded protein: CASSPQPGTSSMISYNEQFF.

This clone is a singleton in its sample. This chain connects TRBV24-1 to TRBJ1-2; TRBD1 matches at 7 bases. This CDR3 comprises 12 residues. Trimming at V came to 9 bases and at J to 8 bases, leaving 8 bases not matched to a gene. Per the germline V gene, CDR1 is KGHDR and CDR2 is SFDVKD. CDR3 in amino acids: CATGGTEVGYTF. As DNA, the CDR3 is TGTGCCACCGGGGGGACAGAGGTCGGCTACACCTTC.

In regard to this clone: The sample carries other DNA sequences with the same CDR3. V and J are TRBV2 and TRBJ2-7; perhaps TRBD2 as D (6 bases). CDR1 is SNHLY and CDR2 is FYNNEI in the germline V gene. Trimming cost V 4 bases and J 6 bases, with 10 bases left between them. The CDR3 contains 12 residues. CDR3 amino acids: CASSVGGLEQYF. The DNA for the CDR3 is TGTGCCAGCAGTGTAGGAGGGCTCGAGCAGTACTTC.

The chain recombines TRBV5-5 with TRBJ2-5; 14 positions agree with TRBD2. The J segment lost 6 bases and the V segment lost 1 base, leaving 5 bases of the junction unmatched. The germline CDR1 and CDR2 sequences are SGHKS and YYEKEE (reference sequence). The CDR3 loop spans 16 amino acids. In DNA, the CDR3 is TGTGCCAGCAGCTTGCCGGGACTAGCGGGAGAGCAGACCCAGTACTTC. Its translation is CASSLPGLAGEQTQYF.

This clone appeared a single time. V and J are TRBV4-1 and TRBJ2-7, with 10 bases aligning to TRBD1. Germline values: CDR1 MGHRA, CDR2 YSYEKL. V shed 1 base and J 5 bases; nucleotides not matched to a gene: 11. CDR3 length equals 17 residues. Here the CDR3 reads CASSQAPDRGFSNEQYF. The CDR3 nucleotides read TGCGCCAGCAGCCAAGCCCCGGACAGGGGGTTTAGCAACGAGCAGTACTTC.

The V and J genes are TRBV30 and TRBJ2-4, with 11 bases lining up with TRBD2. V gave up 2 bases and J gave up 6 bases; unmatched junction bases: 9. CDR1 is GTSNPN and CDR2 is SVGIG in the germline V gene (reference sequence). CDR3 length: 16 amino acids. CDR3 region: CAWSYPGTSGRNIQYF. In DNA form, the CDR3 reads TGTGCCTGGAGTTATCCCGGGACTAGCGGTCGAAACATTCAGTACTTC.

The chain couples TRBV7-9 to TRBJ1-2; 8 nucleotides match TRBD1. Germline V gene sequence: CDR1 SEHNR, CDR2 FQNEAQ (reference sequence). The CDR3 spans 15 residues. The junction had 10 bases not matched to a gene; V was cut back by 5 bases and J by 5 bases. This chain's CDR3 is CASSLGQGRLYGYTF. DNA for the CDR3: TGTGCCAGCAGCCTAGGACAGGGTCGGTTGTATGGCTACACCTTC.

V is TRBV10-2 and J is TRBJ1-2; TRBD1 matches 8 bases. This CDR3 spans 14 amino acids. Germline assignment: CDR1 WSHSY and CDR2 SAAADI. The junction had 7 bases not matched to a gene; V was cut back by 6 bases and J by 4 bases. CDR3 sequence reads: CASRPTGGVYGYTF. The DNA for the CDR3 is TGCGCCAGCAGGCCAACAGGGGGTGTCTATGGCTACACCTTC.

Here the CDR3 reads CASSPGTSWVLHF. CDR3 DNA sequence: TGTGCCAGCAGCCCTGGGACATCCTGGGTCCTCCACTTT. The chain recombines TRBV5-4 with TRBJ1-6; a possible D gene is TRBD1 (6 bases). The length of the CDR3 is 13 residues. Trimming removed 4 bases at V and 15 bases at J, with 17 bases between. Germline CDR1 SGHNT, CDR2 YYREEE (reference sequence).

This clone has a single count. The chain employs TRBV27 and TRBJ2-7; TRBD1 matches at 11 bases. This CDR3 region has 15 residues. Trimming at V came to 7 bases and at J to 3 bases, leaving 8 bases not matched to a gene. Germline CDR1 reads MNHEY; CDR2 reads SMNVEV (reference sequence). The CDR3 DNA follows: TGTGCCAGCACACAATCCGGGACAGGGGGCTACGAGCAGTACTTC. Translating it yields CASTQSGTGGYEQYF.

V usage is TRBV18 and J usage is TRBJ1-4, with D perhaps matching TRBD1 (6 bases). Between the trimmed V and J ends, which lost 3 bases and 0 bases, there was a span of 11 bases. This CDR3 is built from 16 residues. From germline, CDR1 is KGHSH and CDR2 LQKENI. The CDR3 loop reads CASSPNGQTTNEKLFF. In DNA form, the CDR3 reads TGTGCCAGCTCACCGAACGGACAGACAACTAATGAAAAACTGTTTTTT.

This clone was observed once. The V gene is TRBV5-1, the J gene TRBJ1-1; possible D gene TRBD1, 6 bases. The CDR3 is made up of 14 amino acids. V gave up 2 bases and J gave up 3 bases, with 11 bases separating them. Germline V gene lookup returns CDR1 SGHRS and CDR2 YFSETQ. The CDR3 protein is CASSLQGGYTEAFF. CDR3 bases: TGCGCCAGCAGCTTACAGGGTGGGTACACTGAAGCTTTCTTT. The variable domain in full, completed from reference TRBV5-1 and TRBJ1-1, reads KAGVTQTPRYLIKTRGQQVTLSCSPISGHRSVSWYQQTPGQGLQFLFEYFSETQRNKGNFPGRFSGRQFSNSRSEMNVSTLELGDSALYLCASSLQGGYTEAFFGQGTRLTVV.

The rearrangement uses TRBV7-2 and TRBJ1-2; D remains unclear. In germline, CDR1 is SGHTA, CDR2 FQGNSA. This CDR3 has 16 residues. The V end was cut by 2 bases, the J end by 4 bases, with 17 bases between. CDR3 sequence: CASSLRVGAGSYGYTF. CDR3 nucleotide sequence: TGTGCCAGCAGCTTACGGGTGGGTGCCGGTTCCTATGGCTACACCTTC.

This clone was counted a single time. V gene TRBV6-5 combines with J gene TRBJ1-2; D remains unclear. Germline CDR1 reads MNHEY; CDR2 reads SVGAGI. The CDR3 has 14 residues. The V and J ends lost 5 bases and 4 bases respectively, with 14 bases between them. As DNA, the CDR3 is TGTGCCAGCAGTAACGACATTGAGGGCTATGGCTACACCTTC. As protein: CASSNDIEGYGYTF.

The chain uses TRBV28 and TRBJ1-1, with D maybe TRBD1 (5 bases). The V gene lost 6 bases and the J gene lost 0 bases, with 11 bases spanning the gap. Germline V gene data show CDR1 as MDHEN and CDR2 as SYDVKM. This CDR3 comprises 14 residues. This CDR3 is CASRPDSMNTEAFF. Written as DNA, the CDR3 is TGTGCCAGCAGACCCGACAGCATGAACACTGAAGCTTTCTTT.

The count of this clone is one. CDR3 loop: CASRQQNTGELFF. The CDR3 DNA reads TGTGCCAGCAGGCAACAAAACACCGGGGAGCTGTTTTTT. This chain links TRBV5-4 with TRBJ2-2; D not resolved. Trimming removed 5 bases from V and 2 bases from J, with 7 bases in between. CDR1 and CDR2 (germline): SGHNT, YYREEE (reference sequence). This CDR3 region has 13 residues.

The chain couples TRBV18 to TRBJ1-5; no definite D call. This CDR3 comprises 16 residues. Trimming took 3 bases from V and 3 from J, leaving 15 bases between them. The germline V gene encodes CDR1 KGHSH and CDR2 LQKENI. The DNA for the CDR3 is TGTGCCAGCTCACCGGCCCCTAGAAGAGACAATCAGCCCCAGCATTTT. Protein sequence: CASSPAPRRDNQPQHF.

The chain links TRBV5-1 to TRBJ2-2; possible D gene TRBD1, 5 bases. V was clipped by 5 bases and J by 0 bases, with 14 bases between them. The CDR3 length is 16 residues. CDR1 and CDR2 from the germline V gene are SGHRS and YFSETQ. CDR3 residues: CASRPLGQANTGELFF. The CDR3 DNA sequence: TGCGCCAGCAGACCGTTGGGGCAAGCGAACACCGGGGAGCTGTTTTTT.

CDR3 DNA: TGTGCCAGCAGCTTGGAGTACAGCTCTGGGGCCAACGTCCTGACTTTC. Amino acid sequence: CASSLEYSSGANVLTF. The chain uses TRBV5-5 and TRBJ2-6; D gene unclear. With 0 bases removed from V and 0 bases from J, the gap between germline ends came to 7 bases. Germline lookup yields CDR1 SGHKS and CDR2 YYEKEE (reference sequence). The CDR3 sequence is 16 residues long. Using reference TRBV5-5 and TRBJ2-6 for the parts outside the CDR3, the full variable domain is DAGVTQSPTHLIKTRGQQVTLRCSPISGHKSVSWYQQVLGQGPQFIFQYYEKEERGRGNFPDRFSARQFPNYSSELNVNALLLGDSALYLCASSLEYSSGANVLTFGAGSRLTVL.

The chain uses TRBV19 and TRBJ1-6; 7 positions match TRBD1. The CDR3 has 16 residues. Germline CDR1 is LNHDA and CDR2 is SQIVND (reference sequence). Trimming at V came to 4 bases and at J to 3 bases, leaving 6 bases not matched to a gene. This chain's CDR3 is CASSTRQGGYNSPLHF. In DNA form, the CDR3 reads TGTGCCAGTAGTACCCGACAGGGTGGCTATAATTCACCCCTCCACTTT.

The chain combines TRBV7-9 with TRBJ1-6; 7 bases are a match to TRBD1. This CDR3 is built from 13 residues. Germline trimming cut 6 bases from V and 10 bases from J; bases unmatched to any gene: 6. Germline CDR1 SEHNR, CDR2 FQNEAQ (reference sequence). The CDR3 region has the DNA TGTGCCAGCAGTGACAGGGAATACTCACCCCTCCACTTT. This gives the protein CASSDREYSPLHF.

J is TRBJ2-5 and V is TRBV11-2; TRBD2 matches at 10 bases. The CDR3 length is 17 residues. V was pared by 1 base and J by 7 bases, with 12 bases of the junction left unmatched. Germline assignment: CDR1 SGHAT and CDR2 FQNNGV. CDR3 loop: CASSLGSSGGSRGTQYF. CDR3 in DNA: TGTGCCAGCAGCTTAGGTTCTAGCGGGGGATCCCGGGGGACCCAGTACTTC. The variable domain in full, completed from reference TRBV11-2 and TRBJ2-5, reads EAGVAQSPRYKIIEKRQSVAFWCNPISGHATLYWYQQILGQGPKLLIQFQNNGVVDDSQLPKDRFSAERLKGVDSTLKIQPAKLEDSAVYLCASSLGSSGGSRGTQYFGPGTRLLVL.